Described below is a single T cell receptor (beta chain) sequence and its context. No antigen is known for it. These data are taken from a study of shared clonotypes between healthy human individuals. Germline values: CDR1 MNHEY, CDR2 SVGAGI. Trimming removed 0 bases from V and 0 bases from J; junction bases left unmatched: 4. The CDR3 has 16 residues. The method was immunoSEQ multiplex PCR; TCRdb's version includes in-frame clones alone and lacks a portion of them. This sample has roughly 2,500,000 clones, with 93% found just once. Study-level findings and limits: Apart from blood, nothing was sampled; tissue repertoires likely differ. Compared with memory subsets, naive subsets generally had larger estimated richness.

Sequences were obtained from naive CD4+ T cells from PBMCs. Subset here: CD45RA+ positively selected. The chain joins TRBV6-5 to TRBJ2-7; 8 bases fit TRBD2. The clonotype originates from a man younger than 35 in good health. Some clones in this sample may be carry-over from other donors' samples. The CDR3: CASSYSTAGASYEQYF. CDR3 in DNA: TGTGCCAGCAGTTACTCGACAGCGGGAGCCTCCTACGAGCAGTACTTC.